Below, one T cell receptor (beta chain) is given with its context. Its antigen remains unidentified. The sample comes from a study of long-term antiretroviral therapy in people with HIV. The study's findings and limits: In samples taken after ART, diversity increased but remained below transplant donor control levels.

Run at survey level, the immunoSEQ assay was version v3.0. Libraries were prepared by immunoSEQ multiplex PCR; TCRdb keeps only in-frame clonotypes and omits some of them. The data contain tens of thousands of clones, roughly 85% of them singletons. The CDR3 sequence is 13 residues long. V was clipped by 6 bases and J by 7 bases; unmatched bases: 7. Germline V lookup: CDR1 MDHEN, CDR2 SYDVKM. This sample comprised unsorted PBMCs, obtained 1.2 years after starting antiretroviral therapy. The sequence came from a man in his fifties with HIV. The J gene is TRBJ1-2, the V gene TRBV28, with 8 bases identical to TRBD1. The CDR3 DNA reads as TGTGCCAGCAGATTGGACAGGGTAGCTGGCTACACCTTC. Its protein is CASRLDRVAGYTF.